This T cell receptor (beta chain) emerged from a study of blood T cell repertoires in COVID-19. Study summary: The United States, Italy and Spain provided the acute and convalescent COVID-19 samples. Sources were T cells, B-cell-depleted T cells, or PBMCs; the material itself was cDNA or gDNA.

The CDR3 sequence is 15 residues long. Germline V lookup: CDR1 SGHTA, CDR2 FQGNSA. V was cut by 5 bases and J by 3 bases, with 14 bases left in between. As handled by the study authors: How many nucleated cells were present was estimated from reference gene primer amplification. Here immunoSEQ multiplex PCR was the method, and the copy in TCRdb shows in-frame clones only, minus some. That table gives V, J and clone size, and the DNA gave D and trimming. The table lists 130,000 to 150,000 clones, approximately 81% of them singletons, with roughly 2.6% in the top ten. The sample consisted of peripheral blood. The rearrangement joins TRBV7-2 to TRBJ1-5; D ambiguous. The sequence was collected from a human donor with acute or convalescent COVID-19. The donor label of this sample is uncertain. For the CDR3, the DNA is TGTGCCAGCAGCCCTCTTCGGGATTACAATCAGCCCCAGCATTTT. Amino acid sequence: CASSPLRDYNQPQHF.